The 17 T cell receptor beta chains below were found in one sample sequenced in a study of blood T cell repertoires in COVID-19. Profiling relied on immunoSEQ multiplex PCR, and the TCRdb table lists in-frame clones only, not all of them. The table records 350,000 or so clones, around 83% of them present only once. Sequenced input: peripheral blood. All receptors come from a man aged 30 to 39 with active or convalescent COVID-19.

This clone came up once. The genes are TRBV19 and TRBJ2-6; TRBD1 agrees at 8 bases. CDR1 is LNHDA, CDR2 SQIVND, per germline (reference sequence). The length of the CDR3 is 17 residues. The junction had 3 bases not matched to a gene; V was cut back by 0 bases and J by 2 bases. This CDR3 is CASSIDSQGAGANVLTF. The CDR3 nucleotides are TGTGCCAGTAGTATAGACTCACAGGGGGCTGGGGCCAACGTCCTGACTTTC.

The chain uses TRBV27 and TRBJ1-2; 10 nucleotides match TRBD1. In germline, CDR1 is MNHEY, CDR2 SMNVEV (reference sequence). This CDR3 spans 14 amino acids. Germline trimming cut 5 bases from V and 8 bases from J; bases unmatched to any gene: 8. The CDR3 DNA sequence: TGTGCCAGCAGTCCGTTGACAGGGGGCACGGGCTACACCTTC. Its translation: CASSPLTGGTGYTF.

The V and J genes are TRBV7-2 and TRBJ1-5; D is possibly TRBD1 (5 bases). This CDR3 has 13 residues. Trimming left V 5 bases short and J 5 bases short, with 10 bases between. CDR1 is SGHTA, CDR2 FQGNSA, per germline. As DNA, the CDR3 is TGTGCCAGCAGCGTCAGGGCAGATCAGCCCCAGCATTTT. Amino acid sequence: CASSVRADQPQHF.

The chain employs TRBV30 and TRBJ2-7; 9 bases match TRBD1. After removal of 0 bases from V and 1 base from J, the junction contained 13 bases not matched to a gene. The CDR3 sequence is 18 residues long. CDR1 is GTSNPN, CDR2 SVGIG, per germline (reference sequence). This CDR3 reads CAWSVQGAGGFSSYEQYF. CDR3 in DNA: TGTGCCTGGAGTGTACAGGGGGCAGGGGGCTTTAGTTCCTACGAGCAGTACTTC.

This clone was observed once. The chain combines TRBV24-1 with TRBJ2-5, with D perhaps matching TRBD2 (5 bases). CDR1 and CDR2 (germline): KGHDR, SFDVKD. V gave up 3 bases and J gave up 8 bases, with 12 bases separating them. This CDR3 region has 13 residues. The CDR3 nucleotides are TGTGCCACCAGTGATGTAGTTCGGGAAACCCAGTACTTC. Its protein product is CATSDVVRETQYF.

V and J are TRBV6-5 and TRBJ1-4, with D perhaps TRBD1 (5 bases). From germline, CDR1 is MNHEY and CDR2 SVGAGI. This CDR3 is built from 14 residues. V was shortened by 5 bases and J by 3 bases, with 10 bases between the two germline ends. The CDR3 sequence: CASSKTAANEKLFF. CDR3 in DNA: TGTGCCAGCAGTAAGACAGCTGCTAATGAAAAACTGTTTTTT.

The genes are TRBV5-1 and TRBJ2-1; 8 nucleotides agree with TRBD2. CDR1 is SGHRS and CDR2 is YFSETQ in the germline V gene. This CDR3 region has 17 residues. V trimming: 2 bases; J trimming: 2 bases; junction bases outside the gene matches: 9. The CDR3 bases are TGCGCCAGCAGCTTCGGTAGCGGGACTATAACCTACAATGAGCAGTTCTTC. Residues: CASSFGSGTITYNEQFF. Full variable domain (missing parts from reference TRBV5-1 and TRBJ2-1): KAGVTQTPRYLIKTRGQQVTLSCSPISGHRSVSWYQQTPGQGLQFLFEYFSETQRNKGNFPGRFSGRQFSNSRSEMNVSTLELGDSALYLCASSFGSGTITYNEQFFGPGTRLTVL.

Only one count was recorded for this clone. The chain recombines TRBV10-1 with TRBJ2-7; TRBD2 agrees at 12 bases. J gave up 5 bases and V 8 bases, and 7 bases lay outside the gene matches. CDR1 is WNHNN and CDR2 is SYGVQD in the germline V gene (reference sequence). The CDR3 totals 14 residues. This chain's CDR3 is CASARLAGDNEQYF. The CDR3, as DNA: TGCGCCAGCGCACGACTAGCGGGAGACAACGAGCAGTACTTC.

The CDR3 spells CASSQGQYNEQFF. CDR3 DNA: TGTGCCAGCAGCCAAGGGCAGTACAATGAGCAGTTCTTC. This sequence joins TRBV14 and TRBJ2-1; D is undetermined. Germline V CDR1 and CDR2: SGHDN, FVKESK. The length of the CDR3 is 13 residues. V was cut by 1 base and J by 4 bases, with 5 bases left in between.

The chain is built from TRBV5-5 and TRBJ2-3, with TRBD1 as a possible D gene (6 bases). This CDR3 comprises 16 residues. Germline values: CDR1 SGHKS, CDR2 YYEKEE (reference sequence). V was cut by 4 bases and J by 0 bases, with 15 bases left in between. In DNA form, the CDR3 reads TGTGCCAGCAGCCCCGGACAGTTACCTAGCACAGATACGCAGTATTTT. This gives the protein CASSPGQLPSTDTQYF.

This clone occurred once. The CDR3 region has the DNA TGCGCCAGCAGCTTCCGACAGGAGCAAGAGACCCAGTACTTC. It yields the protein CASSFRQEQETQYF. The chain carries TRBV5-1 and TRBJ2-5; D possibly corresponds to TRBD1 (6 bases). CDR1 is SGHRS and CDR2 is YFSETQ in the germline V gene. There are 14 residues in the CDR3. Trimming pared 2 bases from V and 2 bases from J, leaving 10 bases between.

CDR3 nucleotide sequence: TGTGCCAGCAGCTTAAAAAGGGCTAGCGGCAATGAGCAGTTCTTC. This encodes CASSLKRASGNEQFF. The gene calls are TRBV7-3 and TRBJ2-1, with TRBD2 identical over 7 bases. The CDR3 length is 15 residues. The ends lost 1 base at V and 6 bases at J; junction bases unmatched: 6. Germline loops: CDR1 SGHTA, CDR2 FQGTGA.

The count of this clone is one. The genes are TRBV30 and TRBJ1-6; possible D gene TRBD1, 6 bases. CDR1 is GTSNPN and CDR2 is SVGIG in the germline V gene (reference sequence). This CDR3 has 15 residues. The V gene lost 0 bases and the J gene lost 7 bases, with 13 bases spanning the gap. Here the CDR3 reads CAWSVEQGGNSPLHF. In DNA form, the CDR3 reads TGTGCCTGGAGTGTAGAACAGGGTGGAAATTCACCCCTCCACTTT.

The gene calls are TRBV27 and TRBJ1-4, with D hard to call. V lost 5 bases and J lost 8, with 18 bases in between. Germline CDR1 and CDR2: MNHEY and SMNVEV (reference sequence). The CDR3 sequence is 15 residues long. The CDR3 DNA reads as TGTGCCAGCAGTCGACGACACAAGGAAGTGGAAAAACTGTTTTTT. It translates to CASSRRHKEVEKLFF.

This clone came up many times. This CDR3 fails to terminate in the conserved phenylalanine or tryptophan, so it likely reflects a read error. The DNA is left out, because the CDR3 cannot be placed on it with certainty; the CDR3 is given as TCRdb lists it. The genes are TRBV5-1 and TRBJ2-7; whether TRBD1, the table's D call, matches the DNA was not checked. The CDR3 region is 14 residues in length, termini included. CDR1 and CDR2 (germline): SGHRS, YFSETQ. CDR3 region: CASSPSFPQGPTTA.

The V call is TRBV20-1, the J call TRBJ2-1; weak D call: TRBD1 (5 bases). Germline CDR1 reads DFQATT; CDR2 reads SNEGSKA (reference sequence). The CDR3 consists of 10 residues. The ends were cut back, 8 bases at V and 4 bases at J, with 6 bases in the middle. CDR3 loop: CSKGYNEQFF. The CDR3, as DNA: TGCAGTAAGGGGTACAATGAGCAGTTCTTC.

V gene TRBV18 combines with J gene TRBJ2-7; D gene ambiguous. V was trimmed by 6 bases and J by 1 base, leaving 10 bases between them. CDR1 KGHSH and CDR2 LQKENI come from the germline V gene. The CDR3 is 13 residues long. The CDR3 coding sequence is TGTGCCAGCTCCCCCGACACATCCTACGAGCAGTACTTC. Encoded protein: CASSPDTSYEQYF.